One T cell receptor (beta chain) is described in this entry. TCR beta chains were sequenced at survey level with immunoSEQ. Some clones are missing from TCRdb's copy, which holds only in-frame ones; the method was immunoSEQ multiplex PCR. The profile shows nearly 70,000 clones, 85% to 95% of them singletons. This CDR3 comprises 14 residues. V lost 7 bases to trimming and J lost 5 bases; unmatched junction nucleotides: 3. In germline, CDR1 is LNHDA, CDR2 SQIVND (reference sequence). The source of this sequence is a man aged 40-50 years with rheumatoid arthritis. Sequenced sample: PBMCs. V is TRBV19 and J is TRBJ2-1, with 12 bases aligning to TRBD2. CDR3 in amino acids: CASTRLAGDNEQFF. CDR3 coding DNA: TGTGCCAGTACTCGACTAGCGGGAGACAATGAGCAGTTCTTC.